This T cell receptor beta chain comes out of a study of T cell clonality in common variable immunodeficiency. Sequencing input was equivalent genomic DNA from CVID and controls. Libraries were prepared by immunoSEQ multiplex PCR; TCRdb keeps only in-frame clonotypes and omits some of them. The sample was found to contain some 50,000 clones, and every one recurs. The length of the CDR3 is 15 residues. V gave up 5 bases and J gave up 5 bases; unmatched junction bases: 11. Germline-derived CDR1 and CDR2 are DFQATT and SNEGSKA (reference sequence). This clone was counted at least ten times. The read ends 3 residues shy of where the CDR3 ends; the end is completed using the germline J gene. At the DNA level, this CDR3 is encoded by other sequences in the same sample as well.

The rearrangement links TRBV20-1 to TRBJ2-2; TRBD2 aligns across 7 bases. The sequence was collected from a person aged 18-70 years in good health. The sample comprised peripheral blood mononuclear cells. The DNA read from the CDR3 is TGCAGTGCTCGACCTGGAGCGGGAACTACCGGGGAG. Amino acid sequence: CSARPGAGTTGE. Given in full, the CDR3 is CSARPGAGTTGELFF.